A selection of T cell receptor beta chains follows, all from one sample in a study of cytomegalovirus exposure and HLA in healthy donors. Sequenced by immunoSEQ multiplex PCR; TCRdb stores in-frame clones only, minus some. The sample gives around 170,000 clones, more than 65% of which show up once; 3% to 4% is in the top ten. The specimen was PBMCs. The receptors were sampled from a man aged 45 to 65 in good health and CMV-seronegative. The CDR3 runs from the conserved cysteine through the conserved F or W. D genes are given only for firm matches. Expanded clones get a size class; other rows say once, few or many, or leave the size out.

DNA,CDR3,J,D,V,size
TGTGCCAGCAGCCTGAACCTAGCGACCCACTACGAGCAGTACTTC,CASSLNLATHYEQYF,TRBJ2-7,-,TRBV11-2,-
TGTGCCAGCAGCAAGGGGAATCCGACAGTGTTTAAAGCTTTCTTT,CASSKGNPTVFKAFF,TRBJ1-1,-,TRBV21-1,-
TGTGCCACCAGTGAGGGGAGGACGGGGGCCAACGTCCTGACTTTC,CATSEGRTGANVLTF,TRBJ2-6,-,TRBV15,-
TGTGCCAGCAGAAGGACAGGGGCAACCGGGGAGCTGTTTTTT,CASRRTGATGELFF,TRBJ2-2,TRBD1,TRBV6-1,-
TGTGCCTGCCCCCGCCAGCGGGGGGAGAAGTACTTC,CACPRQRGEKYF,TRBJ2-5,TRBD2,TRBV30,-
TGTGCCAGTAGTATAGGAACGGGCTACGAGCAGTACTTC,CASSIGTGYEQYF,TRBJ2-7,-,TRBV19,once
TGTGCCAGCAGCCTGAAGGGACAGTCGAGCACAGATACGCAGTATTTT,CASSLKGQSSTDTQYF,TRBJ2-3,TRBD1,TRBV7-6,-
TGTGCCAGCAGCTTAGAACCGGATAATTCACCCCTCCACTTT,CASSLEPDNSPLHF,TRBJ1-6,-,TRBV7-9,-
TGTGCTAGTACCAAGGGGGAAGGCTACACCTTC,CASTKGEGYTF,TRBJ1-2,-,TRBV12-5,few
TGTGCCAGCAGCTGGACAGTTAACACTGAAGCTTTCTTT,CASSWTVNTEAFF,TRBJ1-1,-,TRBV11-2,-
TGTGCCAGCGCCGAGGGACAGCCAGGACATGGCTACACCTTC,CASAEGQPGHGYTF,TRBJ1-2,TRBD1,TRBV25-1,-
TGTGCCAGCAGCCCCCGCACAGGGATGAACACTGAAGCTTTCTTT,CASSPRTGMNTEAFF,TRBJ1-1,-,TRBV11-2,-
TGTGCCAGCAGTGATCAGACAGGAAACACTGAAGCTTTCTTT,CASSDQTGNTEAFF,TRBJ1-1,-,TRBV6-1,-
TGCGCCAGCAGCTTGGTGGCGAGACAGCTCCCCAATGAGCAGTTCTTC,CASSLVARQLPNEQFF,TRBJ2-1,-,TRBV5-1,-
TGTGCCAGCAGTTACTCGGACAGGGGGTACGAGCAGTACTTC,CASSYSDRGYEQYF,TRBJ2-7,TRBD1,TRBV6-6,-
TGCGCCAGCAGACGGGGACAGGGTTCGCCCGAGCAGTACTTC,CASRRGQGSPEQYF,TRBJ2-7,TRBD1,TRBV10-2,-
TGTGCCAGCAGTGATCAGCAACGCGGACTTGGATCAACTTCACCCCTCCACTTT,CASSDQQRGLGSTSPLHF,TRBJ1-6,-,TRBV6-1,-
TGTGCCAGCAGCTTGGGCCGGGATTCACCCCTCCACTTT,CASSLGRDSPLHF,TRBJ1-6,-,TRBV5-8,-
TGTGCCAGCAGTTACTCTGGGCTTGACGAGCAGTACTTC,CASSYSGLDEQYF,TRBJ2-7,-,TRBV6-6,once
TGTGCCACCGAACTAGCAAATAGTGAGCAGTTCTTC,CATELANSEQFF,TRBJ2-1,-,TRBV6-1,-
TGTGCCAGTACCCCGGGAGGGCATGAAAACATTCAGTACTTC,CASTPGGHENIQYF,TRBJ2-4,TRBD2,TRBV19,-
TGCGCCAGCAGCTTGGTGACAGGGAATAATTCACCCCTCCACTTT,CASSLVTGNNSPLHF,TRBJ1-6,TRBD1,TRBV5-1,-
TGTGCCAGCTCACCACCGAGGGTTGAGGGCACTGAAGCTTTCTTT,CASSPPRVEGTEAFF,TRBJ1-1,-,TRBV18,-
TGCGCCAGCAGCTTGGCGACTAGCGGGTCTACAGATACGCAGTATTTT,CASSLATSGSTDTQYF,TRBJ2-3,TRBD2,TRBV5-1,-
TGTGCTAGTGGTTTGGGACTAGTTGAAGCAGATACGCAGTATTTT,CASGLGLVEADTQYF,TRBJ2-3,-,TRBV12-5,-
TGTGCCAGCAGCTTAGGGGGAGGGGGAAACACCATATATTTT,CASSLGGGGNTIYF,TRBJ1-3,-,TRBV7-2,-
TGTGCCAGCAGTGTAGACACCGGGGAGCTGTTTTTT,CASSVDTGELFF,TRBJ2-2,-,TRBV2,-
TGTGCCAGCAGCTTAGGGACTAGCGGGCCTACCGGGGAGCTGTTTTTT,CASSLGTSGPTGELFF,TRBJ2-2,TRBD2,TRBV11-2,-
TGTGCCAGCGACAGGGATGGAAGCAATCAGCCCCAGCATTTT,CASDRDGSNQPQHF,TRBJ1-5,TRBD1,TRBV10-3,-
TGCAGCCCGTTGGATCTGGGAGAGCTCTATGGCTACACCTTC,CSPLDLGELYGYTF,TRBJ1-2,-,TRBV29-1,-
TGTTCCAGCAGCTCCGGGACTAGCGGGGGATTAAGGGATACGCAGTATTTT,CSSSSGTSGGLRDTQYF,TRBJ2-3,TRBD2,TRBV7-9,few
TGTGCCAGCAGCGGGTCCGGGACTAGCGGGGGGTCGCAGTATTTT,CASSGSGTSGGSQYF,TRBJ2-3,TRBD2,TRBV9,few
TGTGCCAGCAGCTTAGGGCGGGGACCTAATGAAAAACTGTTTTTT,CASSLGRGPNEKLFF,TRBJ1-4,-,TRBV11-2,-
TGTGCCAGCAGCAATCCGGCCAGAGGGGGCTACACCTTC,CASSNPARGGYTF,TRBJ1-2,-,TRBV6-5,-
TGTGCCAGCAGCTTAAAGACAGCCTTTAACTATGGCTACACCTTC,CASSLKTAFNYGYTF,TRBJ1-2,-,TRBV7-2,few
TGTGCCACCAGCAGAGGTAGTCAGGGGACCTACGAGCAGTACTTC,CATSRGSQGTYEQYF,TRBJ2-7,-,TRBV15,-
TGTGCCAGCAGCTTAGTCGGCGGGGGGGCTGGGATCTCGCAGTATTTT,CASSLVGGGAGISQYF,TRBJ2-3,TRBD2,TRBV7-8,-
TGTGCCAGCAGTACCACAGGGAACAACATCAATGAGCAGTTCTTC,CASSTTGNNINEQFF,TRBJ2-1,-,TRBV6-5,-
TGTGCCAGCAGCTTAGTGGTTTTGGACAAAGGGGCCTACGAGCAGTACTTC,CASSLVVLDKGAYEQYF,TRBJ2-7,-,TRBV7-6,-
TGTGCCAGTAGTAGGACTAGCGGGGGGGCAGGTTACAATGAGCAGTTCTTC,CASSRTSGGAGYNEQFF,TRBJ2-1,TRBD2,TRBV19,-
TGCGCCAGCAGCCGAGTGGGGCCCACTAATGAAAAACTGTTTTTT,CASSRVGPTNEKLFF,TRBJ1-4,-,TRBV4-3,-
TGCGCCAGCAGCCACCAACAGGCAGGTTATGGCTACACCTTC,CASSHQQAGYGYTF,TRBJ1-2,-,TRBV4-1,-
TGTGCCAGCAGCTTAGGAGCGGGGGGGCCCCAAGATACGCAGTATTTT,CASSLGAGGPQDTQYF,TRBJ2-3,TRBD2,TRBV7-8,once
TGTGCCAGCAGCCCCCGGACAGGCCTAACGAACACCGGGGAGCTGTTTTTT,CASSPRTGLTNTGELFF,TRBJ2-2,TRBD1,TRBV7-2,-